The 16 T cell receptor beta chains reported below all come from one sample, sequenced in a study of shared clonotypes between healthy human individuals. The assay was immunoSEQ multiplex PCR, and TCRdb's table has in-frame clones only and misses some. The table records about 2.3 million clones, roughly 92% of them present only once. The sample consisted of naive CD4+ T cells from PBMCs. Stated subset: CD45RA+ positively selected. The origin of the receptors is a man aged 18 to 35 in good health. Some clones in this sample may be carry-over from other donors' samples.

V and J are TRBV23-1 and TRBJ2-1; D uncertain. TRBV23-1 is treated as an ORF (open reading frame) with a function not yet certain. This CDR3 spans 14 amino acids. V was clipped by 0 bases and J by 6 bases, with 9 bases between them. In DNA, the CDR3 is TGCGCCAGCAGTCAATCGGGCATGCCCAATGAGCAGTTCTTC. This encodes CASSQSGMPNEQFF.

The CDR3 DNA is TGCGCCAGCAGCTTGGCCCCGAGATCACCCCTCCACTTT. Translation gives CASSLAPRSPLHF. The chain is built from TRBV5-1 and TRBJ1-6; D gene unclear. V was shortened by 0 bases and J by 10 bases, with 8 bases between the two germline ends. CDR1 is SGHRS and CDR2 is YFSETQ in the germline V gene. This CDR3 is 13 amino acids long.

The chain employs TRBV6-5 and TRBJ1-6; no clear D. Trimming shortened V by 2 bases and J by 10 bases, and 9 bases separated the two germline ends. Germline loops: CDR1 MNHEY, CDR2 SVGAGI. The CDR3 sequence is 13 residues long. The CDR3 region is CASSYLGGSPLHF. CDR3 nucleotides: TGTGCCAGCAGTTACCTGGGAGGATCACCCCTCCACTTT.

This clone appeared once. This chain uses TRBV7-9 with TRBJ1-2; no reliable D call. V was cut by 4 bases and J by 7 bases, with 13 bases left in between. Germline loops: CDR1 SEHNR, CDR2 FQNEAQ (reference sequence). The CDR3 contains 13 residues. This CDR3 reads CASSSQSGGGYTF. In DNA form, the CDR3 reads TGTGCCAGCAGCTCTCAGTCCGGCGGTGGCTACACCTTC. Combining the CDR3 with reference TRBV7-9 and TRBJ1-2 gives the whole variable domain DTGVSQNPRHKITKRGQNVTFRCDPISEHNRLYWYRQTLGQGPEFLTYFQNEAQLEKSRLLSDRFSAERPKGSFSTLEIQRTEQGDSAMYLCASSSQSGGGYTFGSGTRLTVV.

A remark on this clone: Other DNA sequences within the sample encode an identical CDR3. The chain is built from TRBV2 and TRBJ2-7, with no clear D. The CDR3 runs 12 residues. Germline CDR1 is SNHLY and CDR2 is FYNNEI. V lost 4 bases and J 2 bases, leaving 6 bases between the germline ends. CDR3 in amino acids: CASSVGAYEQYF. For the CDR3, the DNA is TGTGCCAGCAGTGTTGGGGCCTACGAGCAGTACTTC.

The rearrangement joins TRBV10-3 to TRBJ2-7, with D perhaps assigned TRBD1 or TRBD2 (5 bases each). The CDR3 consists of 16 residues. Per germline, CDR1 ENHRY and CDR2 SYGVKD. V lost 0 bases and J lost 0, with 12 bases in between. The DNA of the CDR3 is TGTGCCATCAGTGAGTCACAGCGTGGGGGCTCCTACGAGCAGTACTTC. It encodes CAISESQRGGSYEQYF.

V is TRBV7-2 and J is TRBJ1-1; D gene ambiguous. V was shortened by 5 bases and J by 10 bases, with 14 bases between the two germline ends. This CDR3 has 12 amino acids. Germline loops: CDR1 SGHTA, CDR2 FQGNSA. CDR3 in amino acids: CASSPAGSGAFF. CDR3 DNA: TGTGCCAGCAGCCCTGCGGGTTCCGGAGCTTTCTTT.

The chain links TRBV6-1 to TRBJ2-7; tentative D call: TRBD2 (5 bases). CDR3 length equals 14 residues. The V and J ends lost 6 bases and 2 bases respectively, with 14 bases between them. The germline gives CDR1 MNHNS, CDR2 SASEGT. The CDR3 loop reads CASSPGGLAYEQYF. CDR3 coding DNA: TGTGCCAGCAGCCCCGGCGGGCTAGCCTACGAGCAGTACTTC.

The J gene is TRBJ2-3, the V gene TRBV29-1; D is uncertain. The germline V gene has CDR1 SQVTM and CDR2 ANQGSEA. Trimming removed 6 bases from V and 1 base from J, with 17 bases in between. The CDR3 consists of 15 residues. The CDR3 loop is CSVLTARTGTDTQYF. CDR3 DNA sequence: TGCAGCGTCCTCACCGCACGGACCGGCACAGATACGCAGTATTTT.

The chain combines TRBV19 with TRBJ2-3; D is possibly TRBD2 (6 bases). This CDR3 is 15 amino acids long. Trimming left V 4 bases short and J 3 bases short, with 14 bases between. The germline V gene has CDR1 LNHDA and CDR2 SQIVND (reference sequence). CDR3 sequence: CASSTRGAATDTQYF. The CDR3 region has the DNA TGTGCCAGTAGTACCCGCGGGGCGGCTACAGATACGCAGTATTTT.

This rearrangement joins TRBV7-6 to TRBJ2-5; the D gene is possibly TRBD1 (7 bases). The better agreement between TRBJ2-7 and the DNA end casts doubt on the J call. The CDR3 is 15 residues long. CDR1 is SGHVS, CDR2 FNYEAQ, per germline. CDR3 in amino acids: CASSPQGGSPYEQYF. The CDR3 DNA reads TGTGCCAGCAGCCCCCAGGGGGGCAGTCCCTACGAGCAGTACTTC.

The rearrangement joins TRBV4-2 to TRBJ1-2; D is unclear. The V and J ends lost 4 bases and 6 bases respectively, with 21 bases between them. The CDR3 runs to 16 residues. CDR1 and CDR2 (germline): LGHNA, YNFKEQ. For the CDR3, the DNA is TGTGCCAGCAGCCCCAACTCGGCAGGAAAAAAGGATGGCTACACCTTC. This sequence encodes CASSPNSAGKKDGYTF.

The chain has TRBV6-5 and TRBJ2-7; no definite D call. Germline V gene sequence: CDR1 MNHEY, CDR2 SVGAGI. V was shortened by 4 bases and J by 2 bases, with 15 bases between the two germline ends. The CDR3 covers 15 residues. CDR3 loop: CASSLLYGQTYEQYF. DNA for the CDR3: TGTGCCAGCAGTTTACTATATGGTCAGACCTACGAGCAGTACTTC.

The V and J genes are TRBV28 and TRBJ2-1, with unresolved D. Trimming cost V 6 bases and J 0 bases, with 12 bases left between them. In germline, CDR1 is MDHEN, CDR2 SYDVKM. The CDR3 loop spans 15 amino acids. The CDR3 spells CASRGLRPSYNEQFF. CDR3 nucleotide sequence: TGTGCCAGCAGGGGCTTGCGGCCCTCCTACAATGAGCAGTTCTTC.

In DNA form, the CDR3 reads TGCAGCGTAGGGGGTCTGAATGAAAAACTGTTTTTT. Translated, it gives CSVGGLNEKLFF. The chain carries TRBV29-1 and TRBJ1-4; perhaps TRBD1 as D (6 bases). In germline, CDR1 is SQVTM, CDR2 ANQGSEA. Trimming left V 6 bases short and J 5 bases short, with 10 bases between. The CDR3 runs to 12 residues.

The chain links TRBV6-1 to TRBJ1-3; 11 bases map to TRBD1. This CDR3 region has 14 residues. CDR1 and CDR2 (germline): MNHNS, SASEGT. The V and J ends lost 8 bases and 4 bases, in that order; junction bases with no gene match: 4. In DNA form, the CDR3 reads TGTGCCAGCGGACAGGGGGCGAGAGGAAACACCATATATTTT. Translating gives CASGQGARGNTIYF.